This T cell receptor (beta chain) was sequenced for a study of blood T cell repertoires in COVID-19. Study-wide context: Samples came from the United States, Italy and Spain, spanning acute and convalescent COVID-19. From T cells, B-cell-depleted T cells, or PBMCs came the material, which was cDNA or gDNA.

Trimming shortened V by 4 bases and J by 2 bases, and 11 bases separated the two germline ends. The CDR3 loop spans 14 amino acids. Germline values: CDR1 LGHDT, CDR2 YNNKEL (reference sequence). Original processing methods: Reference gene primer amplification gave nucleated cell count estimates. The table came from immunoSEQ multiplex PCR; TCRdb's copy has only in-frame clones and leaves some out. That table gives V, J and clone size, and the DNA gave D and trimming. The table has 85,000 to 120,000 clones, more than 80% seen once. The chain employs TRBV3-1 (or the pseudogene TRBV3-2) and TRBJ2-5; D unclear. The receptor was isolated from a human donor in a cohort sampled during active COVID-19. The source material was peripheral blood. The CDR3, as DNA: TGTGCCAGCAGCCCTCGTGTCAGGCAAGAGACCCAGTACTTC. It encodes CASSPRVRQETQYF.